The 17 T cell receptor beta chains below all came from one sample that was sequenced in a study of T cell changes during pregnancy in multiple sclerosis. Sequencing was performed with immunoSEQ multiplex PCR; in TCRdb, only in-frame clones are kept and a portion is missing. The data show tens of thousands of clones, with 85% to 90% seen just once and 0.55% to 0.6% held by the top ten. Sequencing was performed on CD4+ T cells from peripheral blood mononuclear cells, taken in the first trimester of pregnancy. These receptors came from a female donor with multiple sclerosis, enrolled in a pregnancy study.

The rearrangement joins TRBV27 to TRBJ2-7, with no clear D. Trimming removed 2 bases at V and 2 bases at J, with 7 bases between. The CDR3 is 13 amino acids. Germline CDR1 is MNHEY and CDR2 is SMNVEV (reference sequence). CDR3 in DNA: TGTGCCAGCAGTTTACGAGAGACCTACGAGCAGTACTTC. Protein: CASSLRETYEQYF.

The rearrangement uses TRBV7-3 and TRBJ2-1; D may be TRBD2 (6 bases). Germline CDR1 reads SGHTA; CDR2 reads FQGTGA. The CDR3 spans 12 residues. Deletions cut 5 bases from V and 7 bases from J, with 9 bases between. The CDR3 loop is CASSAGRNEQFF. CDR3 coding DNA: TGTGCCAGCAGCGCGGGGCGAAATGAGCAGTTCTTC.

The chain employs TRBV29-1 and TRBJ2-2; possible D gene TRBD2, 5 bases. Germline CDR1 and CDR2: SQVTM and ANQGSEA. CDR3 length: 16 residues. The V end lost 0 bases, the J end lost 7 bases, and 18 bases lay between the germline ends. CDR3 amino acids: CSVEDVGSGKRGELFF. CDR3 sequence (DNA): TGCAGCGTTGAAGACGTGGGGTCCGGGAAACGCGGGGAGCTGTTTTTT.

This clone has only a few counts. The genes are TRBV5-1 and TRBJ2-7; tentatively, D is TRBD1 (6 bases). Germline V gives CDR1 SGHRS, CDR2 YFSETQ. The V end was cut by 7 bases, the J end by 3 bases, with 11 bases between. This CDR3 region has 12 residues. The CDR3 DNA reads as TGCGCCAGCGCACAGGGAGACTACGAGCAGTACTTC. This codes for CASAQGDYEQYF.

This clone was counted once. V and J are TRBV7-3 and TRBJ1-1; 7 bases fit TRBD1. The CDR3 loop spans 15 amino acids. Trimming took 2 bases from V and 5 from J; bases not matched to a gene: 8. CDR1 SGHTA and CDR2 FQGTGA come from the germline V gene. The CDR3 sequence is CASSLQPGGRTEAFF. CDR3 sequence (DNA): TGTGCCAGCAGCTTACAGCCAGGGGGGAGAACTGAAGCTTTCTTT.

This sequence joins TRBV4-2 and TRBJ1-3, with 7 bases that match TRBD1. Germline lookup yields CDR1 LGHNA and CDR2 YNFKEQ. This CDR3 is 15 amino acids long. With V trimmed by 4 bases and J by 4 bases, 7 bases remained unmatched. Written as DNA, the CDR3 is TGTGCCAGCAGCCTATTATCGGGACAGGGAAACACCATATATTTT. Translation gives CASSLLSGQGNTIYF.

This clone is a singleton in its sample. This chain links TRBV14 with TRBJ1-4; D unclear. From germline, CDR1 is SGHDN and CDR2 FVKESK. Trimming shortened V by 1 base and J by 5 bases, and 14 bases separated the two germline ends. There are 16 residues in the CDR3. This CDR3 is CASSQGKSGSNEKLFF. DNA of the CDR3: TGTGCCAGCAGCCAAGGAAAATCCGGGTCAAATGAAAAACTGTTTTTT.

This chain connects TRBV1 to TRBJ1-6; the table's D call of TRBD1 was not tested on the DNA. TRBV1 is tagged as a pseudogene. This CDR3 has 16 residues. CDR3 nucleotides: TGCACCAGCAGCCAGGCATCAGGATCCTATAATTCACCCCTCCACTTT. It is translated as CTSSQASGSYNSPLHF.

This clone was observed a handful of times. The rearrangement links TRBV5-1 to TRBJ1-2, with 7 bases identical to TRBD1. The CDR3 is 15 residues long. V gave up 0 bases and J gave up 2 bases; unmatched junction bases: 4. The V gene's germline CDR1 is SGHRS and CDR2 YFSETQ. The CDR3 loop is CASSLASGGNYGYTF. The DNA of the CDR3 is TGCGCCAGCAGCTTGGCGTCAGGGGGGAACTATGGCTACACCTTC.

This clone was found once. V usage is TRBV20-1 and J usage is TRBJ2-7; a weak D match, TRBD2 (5 bases). This CDR3 has 10 residues. V lost 6 bases and J lost 13, with 16 bases in between. Germline lookup yields CDR1 DFQATT and CDR2 SNEGSKA (reference sequence). This CDR3 is CSAPSRGAYF. CDR3 DNA sequence: TGCAGTGCCCCCTCCCGGGGAGCCTACTTC.

This chain uses TRBV30 with TRBJ2-5; D is unclear. The CDR3 totals 15 residues. CDR1 and CDR2 (germline): GTSNPN, SVGIG (reference sequence). The V gene lost 1 base and the J gene lost 1 base, with 13 bases spanning the gap. The CDR3 loop reads CAWSAHSSLQETQYF. Written as DNA, the CDR3 is TGTGCCTGGAGTGCCCACAGCAGCCTCCAAGAGACCCAGTACTTC. Combining the CDR3 with reference TRBV30 and TRBJ2-5 gives the whole variable domain SQTIHQWPATLVQPVGSPLSLECTVEGTSNPNLYWYRQAAGRGLQLLFYSVGIGQISSEVPQNLSASRPQDRQFILSSKKLLLSDSGFYLCAWSAHSSLQETQYFGPGTRLLVL.

The rearrangement links TRBV30 to TRBJ2-3, with TRBD1 identical over 7 bases. This CDR3 contains 13 residues. The V gene's germline CDR1 is GTSNPN and CDR2 SVGIG (reference sequence). The V gene end was trimmed by 3 bases and the J gene end by 5 bases; junction bases not matched to a gene: 5. CDR3 sequence reads: CAWRRGQGDTQYF. CDR3 nucleotides: TGTGCCTGGAGGAGGGGGCAGGGAGATACGCAGTATTTT.

The gene calls are TRBV5-4 and TRBJ2-5; no firm D call. The CDR3 consists of 13 residues. The V gene lost 1 base and the J gene lost 5 bases, with 9 bases spanning the gap. CDR1 is SGHNT and CDR2 is YYREEE in the germline V gene (reference sequence). In DNA form, the CDR3 reads TGTGCCAGCAGCTTGACCCCCGAGGAGACCCAGTACTTC. Its protein product is CASSLTPEETQYF.

This clone was detected only a few times. This chain connects TRBV25-1 to TRBJ1-2; unclear D gene. Trimming took 4 bases from V and 4 from J, leaving 4 bases between them. CDR1 is MGHDK, CDR2 SYGVNS, per germline. The CDR3 contains 11 residues. DNA for the CDR3: TGTGCCAGCAGTGGCAGCTATGGCTACACCTTC. Translation gives CASSGSYGYTF.

The rearrangement links TRBV4-2 to TRBJ1-1; unclear D gene. Trimming cost V 1 base and J 5 bases, with 14 bases left between them. This CDR3 is 15 amino acids long. From germline, CDR1 is LGHNA and CDR2 YNFKEQ. CDR3 in DNA: TGTGCCAGCAGCCAAGTTACCGCTACCGGGACTGAAGCTTTCTTT. It codes for CASSQVTATGTEAFF.

CDR3 in DNA: TGTGCCAGCAGCGTAGATGGAACAGGGGGCCGGCCCCAGCATTTT. Protein product: CASSVDGTGGRPQHF. The V and J genes are TRBV9 and TRBJ1-5, with 9 bases matching TRBD1. Trimming removed 0 bases from V and 9 bases from J; junction bases left unmatched: 7. This CDR3 is built from 15 residues. CDR1 and CDR2 (germline): SGDLS, YYNGEE.

This clone was found once. This chain connects TRBV11-2 to TRBJ2-7; TRBD1 aligns across 9 bases. The CDR3 runs to 18 residues. Germline CDR1 SGHAT, CDR2 FQNNGV. The V gene end was trimmed by 5 bases and the J gene end by 1 base; junction bases not matched to a gene: 15. The CDR3 DNA reads as TGTGCCAGCAGCACCAGACGGCGCGGGACAGGGATTTCCTACGAGCAGTACTTC. This sequence encodes CASSTRRRGTGISYEQYF.